This TCR beta chain was captured by sequencing in a study of T cell repertoires in cytomegalovirus infection. Overall study context: Well-studied HLA-B-restricted CMV epitopes were used in the study alongside recently identified HLA-C-restricted ones. Shared public TCR beta signatures pointed to both CMV infection and a matching HLA type.

TCRdb used MiXCR to reprocess the reads, holding one entry per CDR3 protein. The sample has 680,000 or so distinct CDR3 sequences; around 35% are singletons. A note on this clonotype: Antigen specificity is unknown. A read error may produce the germline difference seen at one junction end.

Overall study results and limits: Using cumulative public TCR beta family frequency, the authors identified those who carried CMV together with the relevant HLA. HLA-C-restricted TCR beta clonotypes specific for CMV led the ex vivo response.

The CDR3 totals 15 residues. Germline lookup yields CDR1 SGHNT and CDR2 YYREEE (reference sequence). The source is a human donor in good health (CMV status not recorded). Some clones in this sample may be carry-over from other donors' samples. The gene calls are TRBV5-4 and TRBJ2-1, with 9 nucleotides matching TRBD2. This sample comprised cultured PBMCs, obtained from culture after CMV antigen stimulation. The CDR3 DNA reads as TGTGCCAGCAGCTCGACTAGCGGCTCCTACAATGAGCGGTTCTTC. This sequence encodes CASSSTSGSYNERFF.